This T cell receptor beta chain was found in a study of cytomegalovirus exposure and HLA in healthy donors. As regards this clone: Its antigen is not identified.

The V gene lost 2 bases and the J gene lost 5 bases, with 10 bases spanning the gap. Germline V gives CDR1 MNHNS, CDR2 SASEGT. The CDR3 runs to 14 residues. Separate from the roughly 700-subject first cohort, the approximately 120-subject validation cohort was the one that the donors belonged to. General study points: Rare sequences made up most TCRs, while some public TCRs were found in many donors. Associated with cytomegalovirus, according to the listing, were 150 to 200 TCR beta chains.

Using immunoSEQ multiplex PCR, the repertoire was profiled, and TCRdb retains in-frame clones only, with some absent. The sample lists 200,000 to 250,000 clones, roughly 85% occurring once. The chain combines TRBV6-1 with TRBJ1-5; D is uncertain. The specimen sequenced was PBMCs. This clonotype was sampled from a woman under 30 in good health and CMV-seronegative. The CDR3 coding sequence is TGTGCCAGCAGTGAACATATGGTAGATCAGCCCCAGCATTTT. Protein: CASSEHMVDQPQHF.